This entry lists 23 T cell receptor beta chains sequenced from one sample in a study of T cell responses to AZD1222 COVID-19 vaccine (dated by TCRdb to the early 2020s). The protocol used for the library was the immunoSEQ multiplex PCR assay. TCRdb carries this immuneACCESS record with in-frame sequences only. Its versions omit some clonotypes, under half of them owing to an unresolved V gene in the studies checked, with the rest unexplained. This sample gives about 140,000 clones in total; about 89% of them show up just once. The biggest ten clones account for less than 1.5% of the sample. The meaning of the sample's time point label: about 28 days (+/-7) after the second vaccine dose. The source was peripheral blood, collected 28 days after the second AZD1222 dose. These receptors were obtained from an adult who received the AZD1222 COVID-19 vaccine.

Here the CDR3 DNA reads TGTGCCAGCAGCCAGGGGAGCAGCTCCTACGAGCAGTACTTC. Residues: CASSQGSSSYEQYF. The chain is built from TRBV28 and TRBJ2-7; maybe TRBD1 (6 bases). CDR3 length equals 14 residues. Germline V gene sequence: CDR1 MDHEN, CDR2 SYDVKM. V was cut by 6 bases and J by 0 bases, with 12 bases left in between.

In nucleotides, the CDR3 is TGTGCCAGTAGTATAGTCGGTAGCGGGGGGCCGTCCTACAATGAGCAGTTCTTC. Its protein is CASSIVGSGGPSYNEQFF. The J gene is TRBJ2-1, the V gene TRBV19; 10 bases fit TRBD2. The trim removed 1 base at V and 1 base at J, leaving 7 bases unmatched. Germline assignment: CDR1 LNHDA and CDR2 SQIVND (reference sequence). The length of the CDR3 is 18 residues.

The rearrangement joins TRBV7-9 to TRBJ2-1; 10 positions match TRBD2. V gave up 5 bases and J gave up 2 bases; unmatched junction bases: 3. This CDR3 has 15 amino acids. Germline CDR1 SEHNR, CDR2 FQNEAQ (reference sequence). The CDR3 region is CASSRTSGAYNEQFF. The CDR3 DNA is TGTGCCAGCAGCCGGACTAGCGGAGCCTACAATGAGCAGTTCTTC.

The chain joins TRBV3-1 (or the pseudogene TRBV3-2) to TRBJ1-3; possibly TRBD1 for D (6 bases). CDR1 is LGHDT and CDR2 is YNNKEL in the germline V gene (reference sequence). CDR3 length equals 15 residues. Trimming took off 4 bases at V and 0 bases at J, with 10 bases between the two ends. The chain's CDR3 is CASSLQGGSGNTIYF. The CDR3 bases are TGTGCCAGCAGCCTCCAAGGGGGCTCTGGAAACACCATATATTTT.

This chain links TRBV27 with TRBJ1-1; 7 bases align to TRBD1. Trimming cost V 4 bases and J 1 base; bases outside gene matches: 3. CDR1 MNHEY and CDR2 SMNVEV come from the germline V gene (reference sequence). This CDR3 comprises 14 residues. CDR3 region: CASSSHRGNTEAFF. In DNA, the CDR3 is TGTGCCAGCAGTTCACACAGGGGGAACACTGAAGCTTTCTTT.

V gene TRBV2 combines with J gene TRBJ2-5; TRBD2 might be the D (5 bases). Trimming left V 6 bases short and J 2 bases short, with 10 bases between. CDR1 is SNHLY, CDR2 FYNNEI, per germline. The CDR3 sequence is 13 residues long. The CDR3 loop is CASSIGSQETQYF. The CDR3, as DNA: TGTGCCAGCAGCATAGGGAGTCAAGAGACCCAGTACTTC.

The chain recombines TRBV24-1 with TRBJ2-2; 8 positions match TRBD1. In germline, CDR1 is KGHDR, CDR2 SFDVKD. The CDR3 consists of 15 residues. Unmatched junction bases numbered 5, after V lost 6 bases and J lost 3 bases. The CDR3 loop is CATSSTGEYTGELFF. The CDR3 DNA is TGTGCCACCAGTTCGACAGGGGAGTACACCGGGGAGCTGTTTTTT.

The chain uses TRBV12-5 and TRBJ1-3; a weak D match, TRBD1 (5 bases). Trimming cost V 10 bases and J 3 bases, with 10 bases left between them. Per the germline V gene, CDR1 is LGHNT and CDR2 is FRNRAP. This CDR3 is built from 12 residues. CDR3 residues: CATGTFGNTIYF. CDR3 nucleotide sequence: TGTGCTACCGGGACTTTTGGAAACACCATATATTTT. The entire variable domain, with the rest obtained from reference TRBV12-5 and TRBJ1-3, is as follows: DARVTQTPRHKVTEMGQEVTMRCQPILGHNTVFWYRQTMMQGLELLAYFRNRAPLDDSGMPKDRFSAEMPDATLATLKIQPSEPRDSAVYFCATGTFGNTIYFGEGSWLTVV.

The rearrangement joins TRBV28 to TRBJ1-1; tentative D call: TRBD1 (6 bases). The V gene lost 2 bases and the J gene lost 0 bases, with 10 bases spanning the gap. This CDR3 has 15 amino acids. Germline V gene data show CDR1 as MDHEN and CDR2 as SYDVKM. In DNA form, the CDR3 reads TGTGCCAGCAGTTTAACGGAGGGGGTGAACACTGAAGCTTTCTTT. This gives the protein CASSLTEGVNTEAFF.

The chain uses TRBV10-3 and TRBJ2-1; D perhaps matches TRBD2 (6 bases). V lost 6 bases and J 7 bases, leaving 10 bases between the germline ends. The CDR3 loop spans 12 amino acids. The germline gives CDR1 ENHRY, CDR2 SYGVKD. In DNA form, the CDR3 reads TGTGCCATCAGCGGGAGTCAAAATGAGCAGTTCTTC. This codes for CAISGSQNEQFF.

The V and J genes are TRBV2 and TRBJ2-3; perhaps TRBD2 as D (5 bases). Germline CDR1 is SNHLY and CDR2 is FYNNEI. V was shortened by 7 bases and J by 0 bases, with 14 bases between the two germline ends. The CDR3 length is 15 residues. The CDR3: CASTSRGSSTDTQYF. Written as DNA, the CDR3 is TGTGCCAGCACCTCCCGGGGTTCTAGCACAGATACGCAGTATTTT.

The gene calls are TRBV6-5 and TRBJ1-1; D gene unclear. Trimming left V 2 bases short and J 2 bases short, with 9 bases between. The CDR3 contains 14 residues. The germline gives CDR1 MNHEY, CDR2 SVGAGI. CDR3 amino acids: CASSYREENTEAFF. CDR3 nucleotides: TGTGCCAGCAGTTACCGGGAAGAAAACACTGAAGCTTTCTTT.

This clone was seen just once. This rearrangement joins TRBV6-1 to TRBJ2-3; D might be TRBD2 (6 bases). The V gene's germline CDR1 is MNHNS and CDR2 SASEGT. V shed 0 bases and J shed 7 bases, with 17 bases lying between them. This CDR3 has 16 residues. The CDR3 DNA follows: TGTGCCAGCAGTGAAGCTGAGCGGGCTGGGGGGAATACGCAGTATTTT. Amino acid sequence: CASSEAERAGGNTQYF.

This sequence joins TRBV11-1 and TRBJ2-5; D remains ambiguous. V was cut by 1 base and J by 5 bases, with 14 bases left in between. CDR1 SGHAT and CDR2 FQDESV come from the germline V gene (reference sequence). This CDR3 is 15 amino acids long. The CDR3 nucleotides read TGTGCCAGCAGCTTAGGGACCGACCCCCGGGAGACCCAGTACTTC. This gives the protein CASSLGTDPRETQYF.

The chain joins TRBV5-1 to TRBJ2-7, with 12 bases matching TRBD2. V shed 1 base and J 4 bases; nucleotides not matched to a gene: 6. The length of the CDR3 is 16 residues. Germline-derived CDR1 and CDR2 are SGHRS and YFSETQ. CDR3 sequence: CASSLTTSGRKYEQYF. CDR3 nucleotide sequence: TGCGCCAGCAGCTTGACAACTAGCGGGAGGAAATACGAGCAGTACTTC.

The chain uses TRBV3-1 (or the pseudogene TRBV3-2) and TRBJ2-7; D is undetermined. The CDR3 contains 14 residues. Germline loops: CDR1 LGHDT, CDR2 YNNKEL (reference sequence). Trimming cost V 2 bases and J 1 base, with 9 bases left between them. The DNA of the CDR3 is TGTGCCAGCAGCCAATTTCTAGAGTCCTACGAGCAGTACTTC. Amino acids: CASSQFLESYEQYF.

As DNA, the CDR3 is TGTGCCAGCGCTGGACAGGGGAACACTGAAGCTTTCTTT. Encoded protein: CASAGQGNTEAFF. The chain couples TRBV25-1 to TRBJ1-1; 8 positions agree with TRBD1. CDR3 length: 13 amino acids. CDR1 and CDR2 from the germline V gene are MGHDK and SYGVNS. V lost 8 bases to trimming and J lost 1 base; unmatched junction nucleotides: 3.

This chain uses TRBV5-4 with TRBJ2-2; TRBD1 agrees at 7 bases. This CDR3 is built from 16 residues. The V and J ends lost 4 bases and 1 base, in that order; junction bases with no gene match: 7. The germline V gene has CDR1 SGHNT and CDR2 YYREEE (reference sequence). CDR3 nucleotides: TGTGCCAGCAGCAGAAACAGGGGACAGAACACCGGGGAGCTGTTTTTT. This codes for CASSRNRGQNTGELFF.

V gene TRBV12-3 or TRBV12-4 combines with J gene TRBJ1-5; 7 bases match TRBD1. Germline trimming cut 5 bases from V and 4 bases from J; bases unmatched to any gene: 2. The CDR3 runs 13 residues. As DNA, the CDR3 is TGTGCCAGCAGTCCACAGGGGAATCAGCCCCAGCATTTT. As protein: CASSPQGNQPQHF.

This clone was counted many times. The chain joins TRBV29-1 to TRBJ2-1; 9 nucleotides align to TRBD1. Trimming cost V 6 bases and J 6 bases; bases outside gene matches: 3. The length of the CDR3 is 12 residues. Germline-derived CDR1 and CDR2 are SQVTM and ANQGSEA. The CDR3 protein is CSVGQGFNEQFF. Here the CDR3 DNA reads TGCAGCGTCGGACAGGGGTTCAATGAGCAGTTCTTC.

The CDR3 reads CASVDRLLTAPSGANVLTF. The CDR3 nucleotides are TGTGCCAGCGTAGACAGACTTCTTACGGCGCCCTCTGGGGCCAACGTCCTGACTTTC. V and J are TRBV2 and TRBJ2-6; weak D call: TRBD1 (5 bases). V was clipped by 8 bases and J by 0 bases, with 23 bases between them. This CDR3 is 19 amino acids long. Germline assignment: CDR1 SNHLY and CDR2 FYNNEI.

The J gene is TRBJ2-7, the V gene TRBV6-6; D is perhaps TRBD2 (6 bases). CDR3 length equals 15 residues. Germline assignment: CDR1 MNHNY and CDR2 SVGAGI (reference sequence). Trimming cost V 6 bases and J 2 bases, with 17 bases left between them. The CDR3 DNA follows: TGTGCCAGCAGCCCCCCGGGACTTCGGACCTACGAGCAGTACTTC. It specifies CASSPPGLRTYEQYF.

This sequence joins TRBV5-6 and TRBJ1-2; D is uncertain. Germline CDR1 is SGHDT and CDR2 is YYEEEE. The CDR3 totals 13 residues. V was pared by 0 bases and J by 4 bases, with 7 bases between. This chain's CDR3 is CASSLGGSYGYTF. The CDR3 DNA reads TGTGCCAGCAGCTTGGGCGGCTCCTATGGCTACACCTTC.